Detailed here is one TCR beta chain. TCRdb keeps only in-frame clones here, not all; method: immunoSEQ multiplex PCR. The table lists more than 100,000 clones, about nine tenths of them singletons, with 45% in the top ten. This entry comes from a study of T cell responses to AZD1222 COVID-19 vaccine. V lost 1 base to trimming and J lost 3 bases, with 7 bases between them. This CDR3 spans 13 amino acids. Germline V gene data show CDR1 as SEHNR and CDR2 as FQNEAQ (reference sequence). The sequenced sample was peripheral blood, obtained on day 0 of AZD1222 vaccination. The sequence was collected from an adult in good health. This chain links TRBV7-9 with TRBJ2-7, with D possibly TRBD2 on 5 matching bases. CDR3 amino acids: CASSLDGLYEQYF. In DNA form, the CDR3 reads TGTGCCAGCAGCTTAGATGGACTCTACGAGCAGTACTTC.